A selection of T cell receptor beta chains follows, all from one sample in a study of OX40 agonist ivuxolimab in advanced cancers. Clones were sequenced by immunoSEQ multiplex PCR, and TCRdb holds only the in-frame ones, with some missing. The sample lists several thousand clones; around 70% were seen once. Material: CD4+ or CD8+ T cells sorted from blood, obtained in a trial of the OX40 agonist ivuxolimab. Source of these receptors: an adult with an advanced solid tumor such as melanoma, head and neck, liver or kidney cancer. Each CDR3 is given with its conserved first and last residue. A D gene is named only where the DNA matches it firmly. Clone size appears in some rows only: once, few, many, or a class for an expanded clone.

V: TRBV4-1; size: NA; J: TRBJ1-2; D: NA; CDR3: CASSPGVGGAGYTF; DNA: TGCGCCAGCAGCCCAGGGGTCGGCGGTGCTGGCTACACCTTC
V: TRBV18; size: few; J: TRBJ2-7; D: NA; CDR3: CASSSTPIEQYF; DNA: TGTGCCAGCTCCTCAACCCCCATCGAGCAGTACTTC
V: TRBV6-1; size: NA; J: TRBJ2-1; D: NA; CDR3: CASSDWGFGYEQFF; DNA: TGTGCCAGCAGTGATTGGGGGTTCGGCTATGAGCAGTTCTTC
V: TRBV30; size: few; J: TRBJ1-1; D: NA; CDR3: CAWSDGPNWRTEAFF; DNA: TGTGCCTGGAGTGACGGACCTAATTGGAGAACTGAAGCTTTCTTT
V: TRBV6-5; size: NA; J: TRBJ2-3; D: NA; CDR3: CASSYSSTQYF; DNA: TGTGCCAGCAGTTACTCATCCACGCAGTATTTT
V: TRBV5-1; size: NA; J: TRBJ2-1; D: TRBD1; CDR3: CASSSRQGLVDEQFF; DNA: TGCGCCAGCAGCTCTCGACAGGGGCTGGTGGATGAGCAGTTCTTC
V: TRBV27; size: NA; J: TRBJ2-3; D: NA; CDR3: CASSLYRNTDTQYF; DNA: TGTGCCAGCAGTTTATACAGGAACACAGATACGCAGTATTTT
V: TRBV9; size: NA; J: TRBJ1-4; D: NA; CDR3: CASSPSGFRAEKLFF; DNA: TGTGCCAGCAGCCCTTCAGGGTTCAGGGCGGAAAAACTGTTTTTT
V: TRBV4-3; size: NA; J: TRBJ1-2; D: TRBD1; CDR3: CASSQEIQGSYGYTF; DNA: TGCGCCAGCAGCCAAGAAATACAGGGGTCCTATGGCTACACCTTC
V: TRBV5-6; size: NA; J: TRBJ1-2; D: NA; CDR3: CASSIGGRDTYGYTF; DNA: TGTGCCAGCAGCATTGGAGGTCGGGACACCTATGGCTACACCTTC
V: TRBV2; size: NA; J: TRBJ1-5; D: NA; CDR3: CASRTGVGQPQHF; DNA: TGTGCCAGCAGGACGGGGGTTGGGCAGCCCCAGCATTTT
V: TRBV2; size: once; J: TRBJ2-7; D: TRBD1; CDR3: CASSWTGSYEQYF; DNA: TGTGCCAGCAGTTGGACAGGCTCCTACGAGCAGTACTTC
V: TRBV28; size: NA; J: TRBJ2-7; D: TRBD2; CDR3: CASSLGGLAGLDPYEQYF; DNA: TGTGCCAGCAGTTTAGGGGGACTAGCGGGCCTAGACCCCTACGAGCAGTACTTC
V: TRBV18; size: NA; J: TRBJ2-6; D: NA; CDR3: CASSPPGAGANVLTF; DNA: TGTGCCAGCTCACCACCCGGAGCTGGGGCCAACGTCCTGACTTTC
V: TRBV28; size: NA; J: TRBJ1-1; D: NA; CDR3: CASSLWGGPATEAFF; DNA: TGTGCCAGCAGTTTATGGGGGGGACCGGCCACTGAAGCTTTCTTT
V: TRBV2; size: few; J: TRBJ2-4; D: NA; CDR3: CASGLIAKNIQYF; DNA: TGTGCCAGCGGCCTTATAGCCAAAAACATTCAGTACTTC
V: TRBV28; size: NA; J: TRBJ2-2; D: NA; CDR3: CASSPGSNTGELFF; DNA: TGTGCCAGCAGTCCAGGGAGTAACACCGGGGAGCTGTTTTTT
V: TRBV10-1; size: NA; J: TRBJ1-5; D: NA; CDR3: CASSEWGNQPQHF; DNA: TGCGCCAGCAGTGAGTGGGGCAATCAGCCCCAGCATTTT
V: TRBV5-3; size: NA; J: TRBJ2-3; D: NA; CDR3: CASSRAWGEADTQYF; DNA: TGTGCCAGCAGCAGGGCGTGGGGTGAGGCAGATACGCAGTATTTT
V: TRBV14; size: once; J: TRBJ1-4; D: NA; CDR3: CASSQNHGTTTNEKLFF; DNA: TGTGCCAGCAGCCAAAACCACGGGACGACAACTAATGAAAAACTGTTTTTT
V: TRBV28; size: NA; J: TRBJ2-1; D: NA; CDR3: CASSFRGPNEQFF; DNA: TGTGCCAGCAGTTTTAGAGGGCCGAATGAGCAGTTCTTC
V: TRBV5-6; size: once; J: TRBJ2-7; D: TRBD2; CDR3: CASRMSGGFSYEQYF; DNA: TGTGCCAGCAGGATGAGCGGGGGCTTTTCCTACGAGCAGTACTTC
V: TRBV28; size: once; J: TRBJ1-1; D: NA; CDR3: CASSPHTGTQNTEAFF; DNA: TGTGCCAGCAGTCCCCACACAGGGACACAGAACACTGAAGCTTTCTTT
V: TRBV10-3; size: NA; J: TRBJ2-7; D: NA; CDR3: CAISGTDSYEQYF; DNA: TGTGCCATCAGTGGAACGGACTCCTACGAGCAGTACTTC
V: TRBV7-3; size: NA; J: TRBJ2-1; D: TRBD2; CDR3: CASSQGLANEQFF; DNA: TGTGCCAGCAGCCAGGGACTAGCCAATGAGCAGTTCTTC
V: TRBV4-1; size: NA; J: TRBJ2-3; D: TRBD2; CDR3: CASSQEPSGVGDTQYF; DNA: TGCGCCAGCAGCCAAGAGCCTAGCGGGGTGGGGGATACGCAGTATTTT
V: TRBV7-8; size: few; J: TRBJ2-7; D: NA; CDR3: CASSPGGGAREQYF; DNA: TGTGCCAGCAGCCCCGGGGGAGGAGCTCGCGAGCAGTACTTC
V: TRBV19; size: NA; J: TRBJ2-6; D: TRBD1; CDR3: CARPDRGPLIGANVLTF; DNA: TGTGCCAGGCCCGACAGGGGCCCTCTCATAGGGGCCAACGTCCTGACTTTC
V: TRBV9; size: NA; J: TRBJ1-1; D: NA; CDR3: CASSGRDIHSEAFF; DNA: TGTGCCAGCAGCGGTCGGGACATCCACTCTGAAGCTTTCTTT
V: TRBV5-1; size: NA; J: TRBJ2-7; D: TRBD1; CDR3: CASGVSGTGGDEQYF; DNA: TGCGCCAGCGGGGTCTCCGGGACAGGGGGCGACGAGCAGTACTTC
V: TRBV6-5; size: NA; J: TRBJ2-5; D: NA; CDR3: CASSYSGTTQYF; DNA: TGTGCCAGCAGTTATTCCGGCACGACCCAGTACTTC
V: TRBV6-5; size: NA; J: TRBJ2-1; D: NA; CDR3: CASKLEKRRGNEQFF; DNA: TGTGCCAGCAAGCTAGAGAAACGGAGAGGCAATGAGCAGTTCTTC
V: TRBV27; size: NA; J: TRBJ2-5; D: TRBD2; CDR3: CASSLSSGVFQETQYF; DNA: TGTGCCAGCAGTTTATCTAGCGGGGTGTTCCAAGAGACCCAGTACTTC
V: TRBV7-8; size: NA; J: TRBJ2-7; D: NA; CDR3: CASSPGQSRSYEQYF; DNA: TGTGCCAGCAGCCCCGGACAGAGCCGCTCCTACGAGCAGTACTTC
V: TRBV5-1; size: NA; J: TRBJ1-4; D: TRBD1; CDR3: CASSLGAGTGQFGGEKLFF; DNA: TGCGCCAGCAGCTTGGGGGCCGGGACAGGGCAATTTGGTGGTGAAAAACTGTTTTTT
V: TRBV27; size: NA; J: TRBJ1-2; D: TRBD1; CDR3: CASSSGATGYLSYTF; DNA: TGTGCCAGCAGTTCGGGGGCGACAGGGTACTTGAGCTACACCTTC
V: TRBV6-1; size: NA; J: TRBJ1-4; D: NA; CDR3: CASSEEWWTNEKLFF; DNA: TGTGCCAGCAGTGAAGAATGGTGGACTAATGAAAAACTGTTTTTT
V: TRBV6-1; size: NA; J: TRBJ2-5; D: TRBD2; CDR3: CASSELAGGPQETQYF; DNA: TGTGCCAGCAGTGAACTAGCGGGGGGTCCCCAAGAGACCCAGTACTTC
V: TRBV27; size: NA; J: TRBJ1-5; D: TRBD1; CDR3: CATPFETGVKGSNQPQHF; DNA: TGTGCCACCCCTTTCGAGACAGGGGTTAAGGGAAGCAATCAGCCCCAGCATTTT
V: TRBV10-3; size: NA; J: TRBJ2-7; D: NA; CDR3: CAISEGLTRLEQYF; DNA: TGTGCCATCAGTGAGGGACTAACCCGACTCGAGCAGTACTTC
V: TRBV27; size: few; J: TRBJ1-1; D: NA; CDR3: CASSLYPGGANTEAFF; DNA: TGTGCCAGCAGTTTGTACCCCGGGGGGGCGAACACTGAAGCTTTCTTT
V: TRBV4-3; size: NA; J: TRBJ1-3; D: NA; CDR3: CASSQDQGSGNTIYF; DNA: TGCGCCAGCAGCCAAGACCAGGGCTCTGGAAACACCATATATTTT
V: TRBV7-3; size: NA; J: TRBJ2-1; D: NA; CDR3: CASSLKGPPNEQFF; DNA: TGTGCCAGCAGCTTAAAGGGGCCCCCCAATGAGCAGTTCTTC
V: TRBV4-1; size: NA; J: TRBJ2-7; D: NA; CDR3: CASSQEWGTYEQYF; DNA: TGCGCCAGCAGCCAAGAGTGGGGTACCTACGAGCAGTACTTC